One sample yielded the 22 T cell receptor beta chains listed below, sequenced in a study of T cell repertoires in cytomegalovirus infection (dated 2019 in TCRdb). TCRdb records Illumina HiSeq 1500 as the sequencer. TCRdb cleaned the public reads at Q25 with fastp, built clones with MiXCR and kept in-frame beta chains. Identical CDR3 protein sequences are pooled into one entry, listed with their most common genes and DNA. The sample table holds about 600,000 distinct CDR3 sequences, of which more than 20% were seen once. 6.5% to 10% of the sample goes to the ten largest clones. The sequenced sample was CD8+ T cells from PBMCs. The receptors shown here come from a human donor in good health (CMV status not recorded). Some clones in this sample may be carry-over from other donors' samples.

CDR3 bases: TGTGCCAGCAGCCAAATAGTCACTGAAGCTTTCTTT. This encodes CASSQIVTEAFF. The chain carries TRBV7-9 and TRBJ1-1, with D uncertain. The CDR3 has 12 amino acids. Trimming cost V 5 bases and J 4 bases, with 8 bases left between them. Germline V gene lookup returns CDR1 SEHNR and CDR2 FQNEAQ (reference sequence).

This clonotype was recorded at least ten times. CDR3 in DNA: TGCGCCAGCAGCCACGGAGGGGCTAGCGGATTATACTCCTACAATGAGCAGTTCTTC. As protein: CASSHGGASGLYSYNEQFF. The chain combines TRBV4-1 with TRBJ2-1; 7 nucleotides match TRBD2. Germline V gene sequence: CDR1 MGHRA, CDR2 YSYEKL. There are 19 residues in the CDR3. After removal of 3 bases from V and 0 bases from J, the junction contained 14 bases not matched to a gene.

The chain employs TRBV7-2 and TRBJ2-2, with D unclear. The germline V gene encodes CDR1 SGHTA and CDR2 FQGNSA. The V end was cut by 9 bases, the J end by 5 bases, with 10 bases between. This CDR3 comprises 12 residues. The CDR3 sequence: CASLTLTGELFF. The CDR3 DNA reads TGTGCCAGTCTTACACTGACCGGGGAGCTGTTTTTT.

There are many counts of this clonotype. The V call is TRBV7-2, the J call TRBJ2-3, with 13 bases aligning to TRBD2. The CDR3 totals 16 residues. The V and J ends lost 4 bases and 4 bases, in that order; junction bases with no gene match: 5. The germline V gene has CDR1 SGHTA and CDR2 FQGNSA. For the CDR3, the DNA is TGTGCCAGCAGCTACACTAGCGGGGGGGCGGCAGATACGCAGTATTTT. It translates to CASSYTSGGAADTQYF.

This clonotype was found a few times. The rearrangement uses TRBV15 and TRBJ2-1, with TRBD1 matching over 8 bases. The junction had 7 bases not matched to a gene; V was cut back by 5 bases and J by 7 bases. CDR1 LNHNV and CDR2 YYDKDF come from the germline V gene (reference sequence). The CDR3 runs 14 residues. The CDR3 sequence is CATSFGQGGNEQFF. As DNA, the CDR3 is TGTGCCACCAGCTTTGGACAGGGTGGAAATGAGCAGTTCTTC.

To note about this clonotype: One end of the junction does not line up with germline, which may come from a read error. CDR3 in DNA: TGTACCAGCAGCTTAAGTGGGCCAGGTGGGGAGCTGTTTTTT. The encoded protein is CTSSLSGPGGELFF. The chain carries TRBV7-6 and TRBJ2-2; D not certain. Per the germline V gene, CDR1 is SGHVS and CDR2 is FNYEAQ. This CDR3 contains 14 residues.

This clonotype showed up many times. This chain links TRBV6-6 with TRBJ2-7, with D tentatively TRBD2 (5 bases). Per the germline V gene, CDR1 is MNHNY and CDR2 is SVGAGI (reference sequence). The V gene lost 8 bases and the J gene lost 0 bases, with 14 bases spanning the gap. The CDR3 contains 14 residues. Here the CDR3 reads CASEEAPSSYEQYV. CDR3 bases: TGTGCCAGCGAGGAGGCGCCGAGCTCCTACGAGCAGTACGTC.

This clonotype was counted between two and nine times. The rearrangement uses TRBV28 and TRBJ2-1, with a weak D call TRBD2 (5 bases). CDR3 size: 11 residues. CDR1 and CDR2 (germline): MDHEN, SYDVKM. The CDR3 sequence is CGALGVNEQFF. The CDR3 nucleotides are TGTGGGGCCCTCGGGGTCAATGAGCAGTTCTTC.

This clonotype was seen at least ten times. Written as DNA, the CDR3 is TGTGCCAGCAGCATGATGCCGGGGGGCCATGAGCAGTTCTTC. Its translation is CASSMMPGGHEQFF. The chain joins TRBV7-6 to TRBJ2-1; a possible D gene is TRBD2 (7 bases). The CDR3 has 14 amino acids. The V end lost 5 bases, the J end lost 8 bases, and 16 bases lay between the germline ends. CDR1 is SGHVS and CDR2 is FNYEAQ in the germline V gene.

This clonotype occurred many times. The V gene is TRBV7-2, the J gene TRBJ2-2; 8 nucleotides match TRBD2. This CDR3 is 15 amino acids long. Losses at the gene ends were 1 base for V and 7 bases for J; bases not matched to a gene: 5. Looked up from germline, CDR1 is SGHTA and CDR2 is FQGNSA. CDR3 amino acids: CASSLGSGVDGELFF. The CDR3 nucleotides are TGTGCCAGCAGCTTAGGTAGCGGGGTCGACGGGGAGCTGTTTTTT. The complete variable domain, with remaining parts taken from reference TRBV7-2 and TRBJ2-2, reads GAGVSQSPSNKVTEKGKDVELRCDPISGHTALYWYRQSLGQGLEFLIYFQGNSAPDKSGLPSDRFSAERTGGSVSTLTIQRTQQEDSAVYLCASSLGSGVDGELFFGEGSRLTVL.

The table lists this clonotype with a few counts. The DNA for the CDR3 is TGTGCCAGCAGTTCGGACAGGGCCGATACCTACGAGCAGTACGTC. Translation: CASSSDRADTYEQYV. V and J are TRBV6-2 or TRBV6-3 and TRBJ2-7; 8 bases line up with TRBD1. This CDR3 spans 15 amino acids. Germline assignment: CDR1 MNHEY and CDR2 SVGEGT. V lost 4 bases and J lost 2; bases outside the gene matches: 7.

The chain carries TRBV29-1 and TRBJ2-7; 11 bases are shared with TRBD2. Germline-derived CDR1 and CDR2 are SQVTM and ANQGSEA. Losses at the gene ends were 1 base for V and 4 bases for J; bases not matched to a gene: 6. The CDR3 is 15 amino acids. In DNA form, the CDR3 reads TGCAGCGTTGAAGTTGTCGCTAGCGGGGGGTACGAGCAGTACTTC. Translated: CSVEVVASGGYEQYF.

Only a few counts were recorded for this clonotype. The chain links TRBV4-2 to TRBJ2-1; 10 bases agree with TRBD2. CDR3 size: 16 residues. Germline CDR1 and CDR2: LGHNA and YNFKEQ. The ends lost 3 bases at V and 4 bases at J; junction bases unmatched: 6. CDR3 coding DNA: TGTGCCAGCAGCCACAGATCTAGCGGGGGTTACAATGAGCAGTTCTTC. Encoded protein: CASSHRSSGGYNEQFF.

This clonotype has ten or more counts. The chain uses TRBV7-8 and TRBJ2-3; D possibly uses TRBD1 or TRBD2 (6 bases each). Germline lookup yields CDR1 SGHVS and CDR2 FQNEAQ. There are 15 residues in the CDR3. The ends were cut back, 0 bases at V and 2 bases at J, with 9 bases in the middle. The CDR3 sequence is CASSLAGGHTDTQYF. In nucleotides, the CDR3 is TGTGCCAGCAGCTTAGCGGGGGGCCACACAGATACGCAGTATTTT. The full variable domain, rest sourced from reference TRBV7-8 and TRBJ2-3, is GAGVSQSPRYKVAKRGQDVALRCDPISGHVSLFWYQQALGQGPEFLTYFQNEAQLDKSGLPSDRFFAERPEGSVSTLKIQRTQQEDSAVYLCASSLAGGHTDTQYFGPGTRLTVL.

The CDR3 sequence: CASSYTSGGVNGGELFF. The CDR3, as DNA: TGTGCCAGCAGTTACACTAGCGGGGGGGTAAACGGCGGGGAGCTGTTTTTT. This rearrangement joins TRBV6-2 or TRBV6-3 to TRBJ2-2; 13 bases map to TRBD2. The V gene's germline CDR1 is MNHEY and CDR2 SVGEGT. Trimming cost V 2 bases and J 7 bases; bases outside gene matches: 7. The CDR3 extends over 17 amino acids.

The chain links TRBV29-1 to TRBJ2-7, with a possible D match to TRBD1 (6 bases). The V gene's germline CDR1 is SQVTM and CDR2 ANQGSEA. V was clipped by 3 bases and J by 6 bases, with 15 bases between them. CDR3 length: 13 amino acids. The CDR3 DNA reads TGCAGCGTTGATTTGGTAGGGGGAGCCGAGCAGTACTTC. Translation gives CSVDLVGGAEQYF.

This clonotype has just a few counts. The rearrangement links TRBV2 to TRBJ1-2; tentative D call: TRBD1 (6 bases). This CDR3 contains 14 residues. V lost 8 bases and J 4 bases, leaving 17 bases between the germline ends. Germline values: CDR1 SNHLY, CDR2 FYNNEI. CDR3 in DNA: TGTGCCAGCCCCGAGGGGGGGCTAGGCTATGGCTACACCTTC. Translating it yields CASPEGGLGYGYTF.

V usage is TRBV10-3 and J usage is TRBJ1-1, with TRBD1 matching over 11 bases. The J segment lost 5 bases and the V segment lost 1 base, leaving 3 bases of the junction unmatched. Germline values: CDR1 ENHRY, CDR2 SYGVKD. CDR3 length: 15 residues. CDR3 DNA sequence: TGTGCCATCAGTGAGTACCGGGACAGGGGGACTGAAGCTTTCTTT. It encodes CAISEYRDRGTEAFF.

The V and J genes are TRBV27 and TRBJ2-1; D remains unclear. The CDR3 extends over 12 amino acids. Trimming left V 5 bases short and J 6 bases short, with 8 bases between. Germline V gene lookup returns CDR1 MNHEY and CDR2 SMNVEV (reference sequence). The CDR3 sequence: CASSRVLNEQFF. DNA for the CDR3: TGTGCCAGCAGTCGGGTTCTCAATGAGCAGTTCTTC.

This clonotype was detected once. J is TRBJ1-2 and V is TRBV19; a weak D match, TRBD1 (6 bases). The CDR3 extends over 15 amino acids. V was trimmed by 3 bases and J by 3 bases, leaving 14 bases between them. CDR1 and CDR2 (germline): LNHDA, SQIVND (reference sequence). CDR3: CASSILGALDYGYTF. CDR3 coding DNA: TGTGCCAGTAGTATTCTGGGGGCCTTGGACTATGGCTACACCTTC.

Details on this clonotype: Its ends do not fully match the called genes, so a read error is possible. The CDR3 DNA reads as TGTGCTAGCAGCTTAGACAGGGGGATCAACAATGAGCAGTTCTTC. Translating it yields CASSLDRGINNEQFF. The V gene is TRBV7-7, the J gene TRBJ2-1; 9 positions agree with TRBD1. The CDR3 is made up of 15 amino acids. Germline V lookup: CDR1 SSHAT, CDR2 FNYEAQ (reference sequence). Using reference TRBV7-7 and TRBJ2-1 for the parts outside the CDR3, the full variable domain is GAGVSQSPRYKVTKRGQDVTLRCDPISSHATLYWYQQALGQGPEFLTYFNYEAQPDKSGLPSDRFSAERPEGSISTLTIQRTEQRDSAMYRCASSLDRGINNEQFFGPGTRLTVL.

J is TRBJ2-3 and V is TRBV6-1; no firm D call. The CDR3 covers 18 residues. The germline CDR1 and CDR2 sequences are MNHNS and SASEGT. The germline V and J ends were trimmed by 0 bases and 2 bases, with 18 bases remaining between them. CDR3 nucleotides: TGTGCCAGCAGTGAAGCCTTGGGGATGTATTCGACCACAGATACGCAGTATTTT. Its translation is CASSEALGMYSTTDTQYF.